What follows describes a single T cell receptor (beta chain). Its specificity is not known. These data come from a study of T cell responses to AZD1222 COVID-19 vaccine. The CDR3 has 18 residues. J lost 3 bases, V lost 8 bases, and 19 bases had no gene match. CDR1 is MNHEY, CDR2 SMNVEV, per germline (reference sequence). Study-wide results and caveats: Females outnumbered males among donors, who were mostly white British; clonal diversity was possibly underestimated. After two AZD1222 doses, spike-specific TCR breadth and depth rose versus day 0.

Here immunoSEQ multiplex PCR was the method, and the copy in TCRdb shows in-frame clones only, minus some. Of 150,000 to 200,000 clones listed, roughly 93% are singletons. The chain combines TRBV27 with TRBJ2-1; TRBD2 aligns across 7 bases. The sample in question was peripheral blood, obtained on day 0 of AZD1222 vaccination. The sequence came from an adult in good health. CDR3 sequence: CASRSNVPRASGYNEQFF. The CDR3 nucleotides are TGTGCCAGCCGCTCAAACGTCCCGAGGGCTAGCGGCTACAATGAGCAGTTCTTC.